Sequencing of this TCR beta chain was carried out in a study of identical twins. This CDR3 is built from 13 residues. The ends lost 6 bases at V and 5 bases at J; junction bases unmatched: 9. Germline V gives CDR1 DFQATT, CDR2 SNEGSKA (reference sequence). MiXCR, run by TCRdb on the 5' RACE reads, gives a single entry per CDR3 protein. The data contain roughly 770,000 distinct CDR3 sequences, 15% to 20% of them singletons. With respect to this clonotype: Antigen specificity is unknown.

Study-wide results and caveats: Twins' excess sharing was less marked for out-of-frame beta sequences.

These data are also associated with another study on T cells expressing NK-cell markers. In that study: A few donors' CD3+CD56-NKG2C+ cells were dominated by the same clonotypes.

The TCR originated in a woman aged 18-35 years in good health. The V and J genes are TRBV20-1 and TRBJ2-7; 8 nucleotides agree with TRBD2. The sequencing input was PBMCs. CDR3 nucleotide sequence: TGCAGTGCCAAAACGGGAGGGCCGAACGAGCAGTACTTC. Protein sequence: CSAKTGGPNEQYF.